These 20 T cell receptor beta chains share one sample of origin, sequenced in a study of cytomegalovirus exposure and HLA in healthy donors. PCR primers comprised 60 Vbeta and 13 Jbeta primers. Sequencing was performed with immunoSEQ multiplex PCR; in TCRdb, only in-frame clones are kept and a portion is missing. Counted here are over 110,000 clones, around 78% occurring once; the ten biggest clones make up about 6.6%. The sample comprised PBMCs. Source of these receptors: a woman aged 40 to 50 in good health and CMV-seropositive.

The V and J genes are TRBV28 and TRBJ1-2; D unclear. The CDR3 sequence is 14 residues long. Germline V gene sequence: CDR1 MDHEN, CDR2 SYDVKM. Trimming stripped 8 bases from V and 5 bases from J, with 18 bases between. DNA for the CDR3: TGTGCCAGCTATCCTTCCAGGTCCCCTTATGGCTACACCTTC. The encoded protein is CASYPSRSPYGYTF.

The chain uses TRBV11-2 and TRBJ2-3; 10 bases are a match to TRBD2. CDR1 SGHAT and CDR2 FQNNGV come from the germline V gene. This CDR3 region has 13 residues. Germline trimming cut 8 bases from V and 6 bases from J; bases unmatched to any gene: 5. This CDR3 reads CASLIAGGDTQYF. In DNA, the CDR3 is TGTGCCAGCCTTATAGCGGGAGGTGATACGCAGTATTTT.

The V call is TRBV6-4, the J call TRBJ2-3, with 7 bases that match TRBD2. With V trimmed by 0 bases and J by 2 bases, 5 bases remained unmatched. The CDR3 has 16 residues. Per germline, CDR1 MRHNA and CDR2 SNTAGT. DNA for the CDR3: TGTGCCAGCAGTGACTCGACGGGGAGGGCCACAGATACGCAGTATTTT. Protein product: CASSDSTGRATDTQYF.

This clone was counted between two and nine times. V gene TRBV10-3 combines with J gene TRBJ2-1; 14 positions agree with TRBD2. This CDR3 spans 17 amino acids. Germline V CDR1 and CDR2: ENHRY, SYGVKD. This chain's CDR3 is CASRVGTSGSPYNEQFF. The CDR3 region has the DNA TGTGCTTCCCGTGTGGGGACTAGCGGGAGTCCCTACAATGAGCAGTTCTTC.

The CDR3 spells CASTSEGYKTGYHEQYF. CDR3 in DNA: TGTGCCAGCACCTCGGAGGGATATAAGACAGGGTACCACGAGCAGTACTTC. This chain joins TRBV11-2 and TRBJ2-5; TRBD1 might be the D (7 bases). The J call may not be correct, given that the DNA end is closer to TRBJ2-7. This CDR3 has 17 amino acids. Germline CDR1 is SGHAT and CDR2 is FQNNGV.

The CDR3 protein is CASSQEPTSGGGIEQFF. The CDR3 DNA reads as TGTGCCAGCAGCCAAGAGCCGACTAGCGGGGGGGGGATTGAGCAGTTCTTC. The chain recombines TRBV4-2 with TRBJ2-1; 14 positions agree with TRBD2. The CDR3 has 17 residues. Germline assignment: CDR1 LGHNA and CDR2 YNFKEQ. The V gene end was trimmed by 0 bases and the J gene end by 9 bases; junction bases not matched to a gene: 7.

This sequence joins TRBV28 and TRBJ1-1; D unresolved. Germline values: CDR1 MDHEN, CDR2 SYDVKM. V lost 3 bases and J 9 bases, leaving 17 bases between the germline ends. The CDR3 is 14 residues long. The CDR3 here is CASSLPPLRGKAFF. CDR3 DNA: TGTGCCAGCAGTTTGCCCCCCTTGCGGGGAAAAGCTTTCTTT. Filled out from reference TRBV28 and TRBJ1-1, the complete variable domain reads DVKVTQSSRYLVKRTGEKVFLECVQDMDHENMFWYRQDPGLGLRLIYFSYDVKMKEKGDIPEGYSVSREKKERFSLILESASTNQTSMYLCASSLPPLRGKAFFGQGTRLTVV.

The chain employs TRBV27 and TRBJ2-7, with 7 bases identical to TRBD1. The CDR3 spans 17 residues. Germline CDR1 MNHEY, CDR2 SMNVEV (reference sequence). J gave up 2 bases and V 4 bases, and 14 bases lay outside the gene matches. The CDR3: CASSSVQSDRSPYEQYF. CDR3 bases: TGTGCCAGCAGTTCCGTCCAGTCGGACAGGTCACCCTACGAGCAGTACTTC.

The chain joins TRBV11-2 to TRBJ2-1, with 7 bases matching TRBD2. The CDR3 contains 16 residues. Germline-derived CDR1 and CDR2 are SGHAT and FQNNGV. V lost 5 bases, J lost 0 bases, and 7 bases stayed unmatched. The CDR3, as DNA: TGTGCCAGCAGCGGGACGCTAGCGGACTCCTACAATGAGCAGTTCTTC. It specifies CASSGTLADSYNEQFF. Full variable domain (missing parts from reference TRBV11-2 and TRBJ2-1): EAGVAQSPRYKIIEKRQSVAFWCNPISGHATLYWYQQILGQGPKLLIQFQNNGVVDDSQLPKDRFSAERLKGVDSTLKIQPAKLEDSAVYLCASSGTLADSYNEQFFGPGTRLTVL.

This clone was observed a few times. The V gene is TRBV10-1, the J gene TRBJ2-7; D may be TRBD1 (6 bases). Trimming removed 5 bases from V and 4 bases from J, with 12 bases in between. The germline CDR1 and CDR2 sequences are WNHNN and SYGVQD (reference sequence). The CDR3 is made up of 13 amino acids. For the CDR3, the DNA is TGCGCCAGCAGTCTAGGACAGAGTTACGAGCAGTACTTC. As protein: CASSLGQSYEQYF.

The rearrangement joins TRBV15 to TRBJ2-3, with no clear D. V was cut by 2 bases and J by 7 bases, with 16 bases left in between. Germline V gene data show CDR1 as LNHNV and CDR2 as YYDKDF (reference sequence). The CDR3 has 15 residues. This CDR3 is CATSRTYSAPNTQYF. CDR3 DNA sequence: TGTGCCACCAGCAGAACGTACAGTGCCCCGAATACGCAGTATTTT.

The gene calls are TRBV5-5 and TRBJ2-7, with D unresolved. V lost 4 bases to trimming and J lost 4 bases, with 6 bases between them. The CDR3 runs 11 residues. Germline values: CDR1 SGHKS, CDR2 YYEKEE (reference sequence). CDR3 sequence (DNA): TGTGCCAGCAGCGATCTATACGAGCAGTACTTC. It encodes CASSDLYEQYF.

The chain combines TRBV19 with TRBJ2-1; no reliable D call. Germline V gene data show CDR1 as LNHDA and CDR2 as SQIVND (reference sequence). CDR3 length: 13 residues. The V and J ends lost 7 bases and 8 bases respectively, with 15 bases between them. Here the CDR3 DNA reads TGTGCCAGTACTAACTTTGGAGAATATGAGCAGTTCTTC. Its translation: CASTNFGEYEQFF. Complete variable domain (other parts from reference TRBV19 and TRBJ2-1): DGGITQSPKYLFRKEGQNVTLSCEQNLNHDAMYWYRQDPGQGLRLIYYSQIVNDFQKGDIAEGYSVSREKKESFPLTVTSAQKNPTAFYLCASTNFGEYEQFFGPGTRLTVL.

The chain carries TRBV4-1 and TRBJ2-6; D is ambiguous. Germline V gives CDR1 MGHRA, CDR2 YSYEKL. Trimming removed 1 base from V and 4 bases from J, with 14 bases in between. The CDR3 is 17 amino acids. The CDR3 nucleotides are TGCGCCAGCAGCCAAGGGCAGTTTTTGGCCGGGGCCAACGTCCTGACTTTC. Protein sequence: CASSQGQFLAGANVLTF.

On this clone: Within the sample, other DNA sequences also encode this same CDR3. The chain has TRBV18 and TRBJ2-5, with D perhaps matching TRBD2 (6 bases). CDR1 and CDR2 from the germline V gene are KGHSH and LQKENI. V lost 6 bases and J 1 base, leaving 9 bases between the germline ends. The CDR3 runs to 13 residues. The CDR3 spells CASSPGLQETQYF. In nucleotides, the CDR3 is TGTGCCAGCTCCCCGGGACTCCAAGAGACCCAGTACTTC.

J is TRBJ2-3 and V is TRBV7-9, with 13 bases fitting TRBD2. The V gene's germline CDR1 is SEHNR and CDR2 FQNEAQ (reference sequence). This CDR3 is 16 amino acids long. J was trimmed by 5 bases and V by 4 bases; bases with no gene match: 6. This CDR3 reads CASSSPLAGGEDTQYF. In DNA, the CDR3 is TGTGCCAGCAGCTCGCCACTAGCGGGAGGGGAAGATACGCAGTATTTT.

CDR3 sequence reads: CASSRTGVREKLFF. The CDR3 nucleotides read TGTGCCAGCAGCCGGACAGGGGTGAGGGAAAAACTGTTTTTT. The chain carries TRBV9 and TRBJ1-4; 9 bases map to TRBD1. J was trimmed by 8 bases and V by 4 bases; bases with no gene match: 6. The germline V gene has CDR1 SGDLS and CDR2 YYNGEE. The CDR3 consists of 14 residues.

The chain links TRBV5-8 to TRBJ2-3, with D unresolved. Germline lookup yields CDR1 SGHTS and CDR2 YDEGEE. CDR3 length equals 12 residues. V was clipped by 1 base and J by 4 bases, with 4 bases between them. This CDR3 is CASSLLADTQYF. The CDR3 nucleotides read TGTGCCAGCAGCTTGCTAGCAGATACGCAGTATTTT.

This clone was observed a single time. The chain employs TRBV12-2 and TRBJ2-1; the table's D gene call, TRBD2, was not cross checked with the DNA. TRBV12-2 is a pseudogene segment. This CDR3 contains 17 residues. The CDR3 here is CASRLALTRRRTNEQFF. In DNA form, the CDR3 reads TGTGCAAGTCGCTTAGCCCTTACTAGAAGGAGAACCAATGAGCAGTTCTTC.

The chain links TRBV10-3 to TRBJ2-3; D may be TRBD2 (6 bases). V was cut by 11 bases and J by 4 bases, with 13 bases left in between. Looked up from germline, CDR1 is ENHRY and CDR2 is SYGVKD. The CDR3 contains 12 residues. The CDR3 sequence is CAVNSGPDTQYF. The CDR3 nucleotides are TGTGCCGTCAATAGCGGACCAGATACGCAGTATTTT.